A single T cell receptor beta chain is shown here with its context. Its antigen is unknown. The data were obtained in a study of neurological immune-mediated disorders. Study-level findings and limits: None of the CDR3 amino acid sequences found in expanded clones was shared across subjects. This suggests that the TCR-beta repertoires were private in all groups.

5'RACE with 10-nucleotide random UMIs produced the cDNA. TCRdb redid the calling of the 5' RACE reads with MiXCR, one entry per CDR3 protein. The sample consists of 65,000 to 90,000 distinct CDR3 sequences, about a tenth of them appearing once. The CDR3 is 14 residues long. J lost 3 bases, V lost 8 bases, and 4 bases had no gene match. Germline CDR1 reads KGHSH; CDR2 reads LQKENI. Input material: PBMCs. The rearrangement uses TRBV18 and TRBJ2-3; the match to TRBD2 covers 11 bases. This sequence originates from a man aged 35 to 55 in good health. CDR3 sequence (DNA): TGTGCCAGCCATACTAGCGGGAGTACAGATACGCAGTATTTT. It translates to CASHTSGSTDTQYF.